This T cell receptor beta chain was captured in a study of blood T cell repertoires in COVID-19. The repertoire was sequenced with immunoSEQ multiplex PCR; TCRdb's copy has only in-frame clones and lacks some. The sample includes approximately 400,000 clones, more than 75% of them seen just once. Deletions cut 6 bases from V and 5 bases from J, with 10 bases between. The CDR3 consists of 12 residues. The germline V gene encodes CDR1 WSHSY and CDR2 SAAADI. Sequences were obtained from peripheral blood. This clonotype originated in a human donor with acute or convalescent COVID-19. The donor label of this sample is uncertain. The rearrangement links TRBV10-2 to TRBJ1-1, with a weak D call TRBD1 (5 bases). CDR3 sequence (DNA): TGCGCCAGCAGACTCCGGACAACTGAAGCTTTCTTT. It encodes CASRLRTTEAFF.